This T cell receptor beta chain was sequenced in a study of blood T cell repertoires in COVID-19. Overall study: Nucleic acid was either cDNA or gDNA, and it came from T cells, B-cell-depleted T cells, or PBMCs.

In the original workflow: Scientists estimated how many nucleated cells there were by amplifying reference gene primers. Sequenced by immunoSEQ multiplex PCR; TCRdb stores in-frame clones only, minus some. That table is the source of V, J and clone size, and D and trimming were worked out from the DNA. The sample carries 100,000 to 120,000 clones, over 65% recorded once. With 4 bases clipped from V and 5 bases from J, the junction kept 8 bases outside the gene matches. Germline V gives CDR1 SGDLS, CDR2 YYNGEE. This CDR3 contains 15 residues. Specimen: peripheral blood. The TCR originated in a woman older than 75 with acute or convalescent COVID-19. The gene calls are TRBV9 and TRBJ2-7; 11 bases fit TRBD1. The CDR3 nucleotides read TGTGCCAGCAGCCGAGGGGACAGGGGGAGGGACGAGCAGTACTTC. This codes for CASSRGDRGRDEQYF.